The entry below describes one T cell receptor beta chain. The data belong to a study of Graves' ophthalmopathy and Graves' hyperthyroidism. Study overall: Stable hyperthyroidism meant no progression to ophthalmopathy within 18 months of follow-up.

Scientists amplified the TCR beta CDR3 regions from RNA transcripts. HTBI primers were employed in first-round RT-PCR, then a second-round multiplex PCR followed. TCRdb independently ran MiXCR on the multiplex PCR reads; one entry per CDR3 protein. The sample lists around 1.1 million distinct CDR3 sequences; about 36% were seen once. The sample taken for sequencing was peripheral blood or thyroid tissue (not recorded which). The TCR originated in an adult man with Graves' hyperthyroidism.

CDR3 nucleotides: TGCGCCAGCAGCTTTGGAGGGGCAGGGGGTACCTACGAGCAGTACTTC. Its protein is CASSFGGAGGTYEQYF. The chain carries TRBV5-1 and TRBJ2-7; D possibly corresponds to TRBD1 (7 bases). CDR3 size: 16 residues. Trimming took off 2 bases at V and 2 bases at J, with 17 bases between the two ends. Germline CDR1 is SGHRS and CDR2 is YFSETQ.